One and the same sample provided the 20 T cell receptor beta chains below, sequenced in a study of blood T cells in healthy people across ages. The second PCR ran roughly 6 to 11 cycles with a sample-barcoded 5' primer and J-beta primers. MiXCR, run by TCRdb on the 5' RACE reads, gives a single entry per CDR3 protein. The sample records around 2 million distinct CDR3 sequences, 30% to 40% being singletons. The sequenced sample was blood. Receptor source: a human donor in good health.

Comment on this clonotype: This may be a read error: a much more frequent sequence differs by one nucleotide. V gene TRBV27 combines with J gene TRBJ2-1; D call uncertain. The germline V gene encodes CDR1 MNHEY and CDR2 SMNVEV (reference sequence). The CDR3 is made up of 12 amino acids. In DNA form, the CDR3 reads TGTGCCAGCAGTCGGCCCTACAGTGAGCAGTTCTTC. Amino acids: CASSRPYSEQFF.

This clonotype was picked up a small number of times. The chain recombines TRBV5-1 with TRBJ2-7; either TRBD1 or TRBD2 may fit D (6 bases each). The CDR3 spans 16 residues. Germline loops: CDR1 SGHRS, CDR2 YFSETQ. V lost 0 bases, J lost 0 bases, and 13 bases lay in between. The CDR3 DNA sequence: TGCGCCAGCAGCTTGGACGGGGGCCTCATCTCCTACGAGCAGTACTTC. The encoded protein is CASSLDGGLISYEQYF. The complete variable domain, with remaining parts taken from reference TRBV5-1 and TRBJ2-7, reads KAGVTQTPRYLIKTRGQQVTLSCSPISGHRSVSWYQQTPGQGLQFLFEYFSETQRNKGNFPGRFSGRQFSNSRSEMNVSTLELGDSALYLCASSLDGGLISYEQYFGPGTRLTVT.

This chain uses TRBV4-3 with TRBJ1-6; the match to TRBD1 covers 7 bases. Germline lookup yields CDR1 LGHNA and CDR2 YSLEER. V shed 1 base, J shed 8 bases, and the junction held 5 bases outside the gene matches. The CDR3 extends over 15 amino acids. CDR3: CASSQVWTGYSPLHF. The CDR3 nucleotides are TGCGCCAGCAGCCAAGTTTGGACAGGTTATTCACCCCTCCACTTT.

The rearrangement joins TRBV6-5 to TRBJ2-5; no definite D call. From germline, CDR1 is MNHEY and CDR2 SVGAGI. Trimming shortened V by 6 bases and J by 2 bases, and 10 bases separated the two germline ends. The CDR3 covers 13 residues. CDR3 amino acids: CASRLDGQETQYF. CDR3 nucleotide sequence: TGTGCCAGCAGGCTGGACGGTCAAGAGACCCAGTACTTC.

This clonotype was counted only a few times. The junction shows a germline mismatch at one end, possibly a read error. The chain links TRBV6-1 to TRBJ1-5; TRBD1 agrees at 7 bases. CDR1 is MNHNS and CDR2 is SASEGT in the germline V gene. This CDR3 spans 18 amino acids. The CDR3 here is CASTTSPYRGRSNRPQHF. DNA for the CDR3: TGTGCCAGCACCACTAGCCCCTACAGGGGAAGGAGCAATCGGCCCCAGCATTTT.

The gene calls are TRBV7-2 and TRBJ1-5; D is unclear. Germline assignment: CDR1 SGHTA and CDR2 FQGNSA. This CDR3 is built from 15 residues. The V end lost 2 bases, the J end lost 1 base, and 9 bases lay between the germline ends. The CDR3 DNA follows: TGTGCCAGCAGCTTAATAACAGCAAGCAATCAGCCCCAGCATTTT. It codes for CASSLITASNQPQHF.

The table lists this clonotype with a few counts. CDR3 nucleotide sequence: TGTGCCAGCAGCTTAGGTGTTAATCCAGCGAGGAGGGGAGAGACCCAGTACTTC. As protein: CASSLGVNPARRGETQYF. The chain links TRBV7-2 to TRBJ2-5, with D perhaps TRBD2 (6 bases). The CDR3 length is 18 residues. CDR1 SGHTA and CDR2 FQGNSA come from the germline V gene. The germline V and J ends were trimmed by 1 base and 4 bases, with 22 bases remaining between them.

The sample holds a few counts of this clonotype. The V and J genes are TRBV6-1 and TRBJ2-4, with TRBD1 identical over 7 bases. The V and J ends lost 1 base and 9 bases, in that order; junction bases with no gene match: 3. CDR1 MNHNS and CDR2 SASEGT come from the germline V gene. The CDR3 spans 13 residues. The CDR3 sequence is CASSEGGTVIQYF. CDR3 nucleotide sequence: TGTGCCAGCAGTGAAGGGGGGACAGTCATTCAGTACTTC.

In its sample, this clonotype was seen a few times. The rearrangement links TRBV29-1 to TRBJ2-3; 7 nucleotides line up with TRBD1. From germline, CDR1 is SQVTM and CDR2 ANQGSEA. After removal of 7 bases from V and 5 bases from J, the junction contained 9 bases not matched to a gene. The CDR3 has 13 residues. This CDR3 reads CSAHRGDGDTQYF. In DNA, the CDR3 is TGCAGCGCACACAGGGGTGATGGAGATACGCAGTATTTT.

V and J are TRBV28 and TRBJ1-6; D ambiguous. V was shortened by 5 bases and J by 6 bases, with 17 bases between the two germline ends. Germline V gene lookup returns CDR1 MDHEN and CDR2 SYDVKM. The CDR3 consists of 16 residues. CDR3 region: CASSTRASRRNSPLHF. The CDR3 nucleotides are TGTGCCAGCAGTACCCGGGCCTCTCGTCGTAATTCACCCCTCCACTTT.

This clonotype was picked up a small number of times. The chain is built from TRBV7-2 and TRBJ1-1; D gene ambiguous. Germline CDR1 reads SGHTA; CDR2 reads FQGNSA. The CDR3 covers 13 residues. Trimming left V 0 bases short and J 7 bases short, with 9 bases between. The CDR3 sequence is CASSLAVAGEAFF. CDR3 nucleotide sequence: TGTGCCAGCAGCTTAGCCGTGGCCGGTGAAGCTTTCTTT.

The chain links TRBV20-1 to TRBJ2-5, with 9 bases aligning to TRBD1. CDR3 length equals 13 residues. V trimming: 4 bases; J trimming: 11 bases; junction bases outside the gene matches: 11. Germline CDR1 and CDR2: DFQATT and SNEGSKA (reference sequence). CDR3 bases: TGCAGTGCTAAGACCGGGACAGGGTCGGGGCAGTACTTC. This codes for CSAKTGTGSGQYF.

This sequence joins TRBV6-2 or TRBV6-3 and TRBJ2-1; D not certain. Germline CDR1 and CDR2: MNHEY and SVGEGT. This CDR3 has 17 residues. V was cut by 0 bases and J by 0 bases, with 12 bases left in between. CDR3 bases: TGTGCCAGCAGTTACTCCCCCTTCATAAGCTCCTACAATGAGCAGTTCTTC. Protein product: CASSYSPFISSYNEQFF.

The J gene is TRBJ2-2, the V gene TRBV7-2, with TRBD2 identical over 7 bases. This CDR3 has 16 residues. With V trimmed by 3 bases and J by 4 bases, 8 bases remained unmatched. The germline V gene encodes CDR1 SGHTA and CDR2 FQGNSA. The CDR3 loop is CTSSLRGGLGTGELFF. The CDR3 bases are TGTACCAGCAGCTTGAGGGGAGGGCTGGGCACCGGGGAGCTGTTTTTT.

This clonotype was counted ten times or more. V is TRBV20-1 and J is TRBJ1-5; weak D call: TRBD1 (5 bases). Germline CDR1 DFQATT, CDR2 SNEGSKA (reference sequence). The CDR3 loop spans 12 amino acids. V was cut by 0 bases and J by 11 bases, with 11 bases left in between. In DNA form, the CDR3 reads TGCAGTGCTAGAGAGGACATATTGACCCAGCATTTT. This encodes CSAREDILTQHF.

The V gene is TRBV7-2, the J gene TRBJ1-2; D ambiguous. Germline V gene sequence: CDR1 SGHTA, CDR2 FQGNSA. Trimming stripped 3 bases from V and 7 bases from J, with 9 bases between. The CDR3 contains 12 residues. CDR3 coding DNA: TGTGCCAGCAGCTTCGGAGTAGCTGGCTACACCTTC. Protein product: CASSFGVAGYTF. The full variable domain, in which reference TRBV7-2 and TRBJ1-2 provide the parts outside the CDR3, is GAGVSQSPSNKVTEKGKDVELRCDPISGHTALYWYRQSLGQGLEFLIYFQGNSAPDKSGLPSDRFSAERTGGSVSTLTIQRTQQEDSAVYLCASSFGVAGYTFGSGTRLTVV.

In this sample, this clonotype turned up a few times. The CDR3 reads CASSPGQGPAFF. In nucleotides, the CDR3 is TGTGCCAGCAGTCCCGGACAGGGCCCAGCTTTCTTT. V gene TRBV6-4 combines with J gene TRBJ1-1, with 8 positions matching TRBD1. Germline V gene sequence: CDR1 MRHNA, CDR2 SNTAGT. V lost 5 bases to trimming and J lost 10 bases; unmatched junction nucleotides: 6. CDR3 length: 12 amino acids.

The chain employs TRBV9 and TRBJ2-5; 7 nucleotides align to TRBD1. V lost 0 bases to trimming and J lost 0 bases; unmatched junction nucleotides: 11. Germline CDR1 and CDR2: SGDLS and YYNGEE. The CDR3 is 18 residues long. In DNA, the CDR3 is TGTGCCAGCAGCGTAGCTACGTGGGGGACAGATAACCAAGAGACCCAGTACTTC. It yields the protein CASSVATWGTDNQETQYF. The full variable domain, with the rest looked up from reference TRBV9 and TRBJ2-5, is DSGVTQTPKHLITATGQRVTLRCSPRSGDLSVYWYQQSLDQGLQFLIQYYNGEERAKGNILERFSAQQFPDLHSELNLSSLELGDSALYFCASSVATWGTDNQETQYFGPGTRLLVL.

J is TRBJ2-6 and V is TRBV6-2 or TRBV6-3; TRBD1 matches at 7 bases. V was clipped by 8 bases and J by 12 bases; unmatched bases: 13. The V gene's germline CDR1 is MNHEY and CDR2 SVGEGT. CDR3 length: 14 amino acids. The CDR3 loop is CASGLSGTVSVLTF. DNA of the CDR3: TGTGCCAGCGGTCTATCGGGGACAGTAAGCGTCCTGACTTTC.

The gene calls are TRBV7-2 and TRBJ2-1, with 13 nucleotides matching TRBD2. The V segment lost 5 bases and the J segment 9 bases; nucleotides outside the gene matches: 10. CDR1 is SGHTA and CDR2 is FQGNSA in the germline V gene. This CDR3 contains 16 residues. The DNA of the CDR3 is TGTGCCAGCAGCCTAAGACTAGCGGGGGGACTTGCTGAGCAGTTCTTC. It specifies CASSLRLAGGLAEQFF.